Presented here are 12 T cell receptor beta chains from one specimen sequenced in a study of blood T cell repertoires in COVID-19. The repertoire was sequenced with immunoSEQ multiplex PCR; TCRdb's copy has only in-frame clones and lacks some. Of 250,000 or so clones in the sample, 80% to 85% were seen once. Sequencing was carried out using PBMCs or T cells enriched from blood (not recorded which). The receptors were gathered from a man aged 50 or older who had recovered from COVID-19.

The chain combines TRBV27 with TRBJ2-4, with a weak D call TRBD2 (6 bases). V was trimmed by 0 bases and J by 0 bases, leaving 9 bases between them. Germline V lookup: CDR1 MNHEY, CDR2 SMNVEV (reference sequence). The CDR3 has 16 residues. The CDR3 is CASSLSGGLAKNIQYF. The CDR3 DNA reads as TGTGCCAGCAGTTTATCGGGGGGTCTAGCCAAAAACATTCAGTACTTC.

This clone came up once. The rearrangement links TRBV6-5 to TRBJ1-6; D uncertain. The CDR3 loop spans 13 amino acids. V lost 11 bases, J lost 9 bases, and 17 bases lay in between. Germline V gene sequence: CDR1 MNHEY, CDR2 SVGAGI. This chain's CDR3 is CASNGDILSPLHF. The CDR3 coding sequence is TGTGCCTCCAACGGGGATATACTTTCACCCCTCCACTTT.

The gene calls are TRBV3-1 (or the pseudogene TRBV3-2) and TRBJ1-1; D unresolved. The length of the CDR3 is 13 residues. Trimming pared 0 bases from V and 7 bases from J, leaving 9 bases between. Germline CDR1 and CDR2: LGHDT and YNNKEL (reference sequence). The CDR3 nucleotides are TGTGCCAGCAGCCAAGATCCGTGGAGTGAAGCTTTCTTT. It encodes CASSQDPWSEAFF.

The chain's CDR3 is CASRVGLVVSGELFF. The CDR3 DNA follows: TGTGCCAGCAGGGTGGGACTAGTCGTCTCCGGGGAGCTGTTTTTT. The chain carries TRBV6-5 and TRBJ2-2; 8 bases are a match to TRBD2. This CDR3 is built from 15 residues. Germline assignment: CDR1 MNHEY and CDR2 SVGAGI. J gave up 6 bases and V 6 bases, and 9 bases lay outside the gene matches.

The V gene is TRBV6-2 or TRBV6-3, the J gene TRBJ2-1, with 7 bases identical to TRBD1. The J segment lost 7 bases and the V segment lost 5 bases, leaving 8 bases of the junction unmatched. The germline gives CDR1 MNHEY, CDR2 SVGEGT. The CDR3 is made up of 14 amino acids. For the CDR3, the DNA is TGTGCCAGCAGTCATCTGGACAGGCCGAATGAGCAGTTCTTC. Protein: CASSHLDRPNEQFF.

The CDR3 DNA reads as TGTGCCAGCTGGCCTATGGGCGGGAATGAGCAGTTCTTC. This sequence encodes CASWPMGGNEQFF. This chain uses TRBV5-4 with TRBJ2-1; D is perhaps TRBD2 (5 bases). Germline CDR1 reads SGHNT; CDR2 reads YYREEE (reference sequence). Trimming left V 7 bases short and J 7 bases short, with 15 bases between. This CDR3 region has 13 residues.

The genes are TRBV4-3 and TRBJ2-2; D possibly corresponds to TRBD1 (6 bases). Germline CDR1 LGHNA, CDR2 YSLEER. V was clipped by 6 bases and J by 4 bases, with 12 bases between them. This CDR3 is 14 amino acids long. The CDR3: CASRPGTSTGELFF. Written as DNA, the CDR3 is TGCGCCAGCAGGCCTGGGACAAGCACCGGGGAGCTGTTTTTT.

This chain connects TRBV6-2 or TRBV6-3 to TRBJ1-5; 11 bases agree with TRBD1. Germline values: CDR1 MNHEY, CDR2 SVGEGT. The CDR3 sequence is 19 residues long. J was trimmed by 0 bases and V by 4 bases; bases with no gene match: 11. DNA of the CDR3: TGTGCCAGCAGTTCTAACGGGGACAGGGGGGATTTTAGCAATCAGCCCCAGCATTTT. Translation: CASSSNGDRGDFSNQPQHF.

The chain has TRBV25-1 and TRBJ2-2; 10 nucleotides line up with TRBD1. In germline, CDR1 is MGHDK, CDR2 SYGVNS. Trimming cost V 4 bases and J 5 bases; bases outside gene matches: 4. The CDR3 contains 15 residues. CDR3 sequence: CASSGQGAGTGELFF. The CDR3 DNA reads as TGTGCCAGCAGTGGACAGGGGGCTGGTACCGGGGAGCTGTTTTTT.

About this clone: The sample holds other DNA sequences that translate to the same CDR3. The J gene is TRBJ2-1, the V gene TRBV7-2; tentative D call: TRBD1 (5 bases). Per the germline V gene, CDR1 is SGHTA and CDR2 is FQGNSA. The CDR3 length is 15 residues. V lost 1 base and J lost 7, with 14 bases in between. The CDR3 region has the DNA TGTGCCAGCAGCTTAGGTAGGGGAAGGGCAAATGAGCAGTTCTTC. Its translation is CASSLGRGRANEQFF.

There are a few counts of this clone. CDR3 coding DNA: TGTGCCAGCAGCCCACCTTCAGGTACGCAGTATTTT. Its protein product is CASSPPSGTQYF. This sequence joins TRBV12-3 or TRBV12-4 and TRBJ2-3; D is ambiguous. This CDR3 contains 12 residues. The germline V and J ends were trimmed by 6 bases and 8 bases, with 12 bases remaining between them.

J is TRBJ2-6 and V is TRBV5-1, with 7 bases fitting TRBD1. The germline gives CDR1 SGHRS, CDR2 YFSETQ. J was trimmed by 2 bases and V by 4 bases; bases with no gene match: 3. This CDR3 is built from 15 residues. CDR3 loop: CASSPQGTGANVLTF. In nucleotides, the CDR3 is TGCGCCAGCAGCCCACAGGGGACTGGGGCCAACGTCCTGACTTTC. The whole variable domain, remainder taken from reference TRBV5-1 and TRBJ2-6, is KAGVTQTPRYLIKTRGQQVTLSCSPISGHRSVSWYQQTPGQGLQFLFEYFSETQRNKGNFPGRFSGRQFSNSRSEMNVSTLELGDSALYLCASSPQGTGANVLTFGAGSRLTVL.